Listed here is a single T cell receptor (beta chain). This clone was seen more than once but under ten times. Its antigen is still unknown. Within one base of it there is no much larger clone, and no base qualities were kept. The data stem from a study of blood T cell repertoires in COVID-19 (dated by TCRdb to 2020 to 2021). Background on the whole study: The collaborator samples originated in the United States, Italy and Spain and spanned the acute and convalescent phases of COVID-19. The prospective study material was composed of cDNA or gDNA derived from T cells, B-cell-depleted T cells, or PBMCs. Subjects who had been exposed to COVID-19, were actively infected with it, or had recovered from it provided the deeply sampled blood TCRbeta repertoires that made up the dataset. A freely available public database, intended as a resource for researchers studying the immune response to SARS-CoV-2, is where the repertoires were released. Samples were obtained from the ongoing ImmuneRACE study (first 160 participants) and from roughly 1,300 subjects provided by 6 global collaborators. A de-identified subject ID, COVID-19 status, age in years and sex were almost always included in the sample metadata. HLA class I and class II types, where available, came from metadata supplied by the sample provider rather than from assay-based typing. What the authors observed across the whole study: How much clinical and demographic metadata was included differed by source and by participant, and the metadata was provided uncurated.

The CDR3 covers 19 residues, taking in both the cysteine and the phenylalanine. Only CDR3 DNA is held: 57 bases, read in frame from base 1. Per the germline V gene, MGHRA is the CDR1 and YSYEKL is the CDR2. The germline V and J ends show losses of 5 bases and 4 bases respectively, and no gene match explains 17 bases of the junction. TCRbeta CDR3 regions were amplified from genomic DNA using the immunoSEQ Assay, a bias-controlled multiplex PCR. On the study's bioinformatics: The number of nucleated cells in each sample was estimated by amplification of reference gene primers within the assay. To quantify the absolute abundance of each unique TCRbeta CDR3 rearrangement, sequence reads were collapsed and filtered. For each sample, productive Simpson clonality was calculated as the square root of Simpson's diversity index over productive rearrangements. TCRdb's version of the immuneACCESS table is confined to in-frame rearrangements and falls short of the full clone set. An unresolved V gene accounts for under half of the shortfall where checked; the remainder is of unknown origin. D and trimming were read from the DNA, whereas the V and J calls and clone size are those reported in that table. Counted in this sample were about 160,000 clones; approximately 87% of them appeared once. About 6.6% of the sample is held by the ten biggest clonotypes.

Enrolling through a virtual design, the prospective study's participants ranged in age from roughly 18 to 90 years and lived across roughly 23 United States geographic areas. In the prospective study, participants were assigned to cohorts based on the clinical history participants reported in a screening survey and a study questionnaire. Recovered participants in ImmuneRACE Cohort 3 were defined as having two consecutive negative NP/OP PCR tests, clearance from a healthcare professional, or resolution of symptoms. Each participant in the prospective study had whole blood, serum and a nasopharyngeal or oropharyngeal swab collected by mobile phlebotomists. Participants in the prospective study had the option to provide additional blood draws and questionnaires over a 2-month period. Before DNA extraction, prospective study blood samples were shipped either frozen or at room temperature.

Sequencing was carried out using PBMCs or T cells enriched from blood (not recorded which). The chain is made from TRBV4-1 and TRBJ1-3, with 10 central nucleotides matching TRBD1. The sequence was obtained from a woman aged 45-65 years who had recovered from COVID-19. Here is the DNA: TGCGCCAGCAGCGGGCATACTTCCCTGGGACAGGGGCTCGGAAACACCATATATTTT. This translates into CASSGHTSLGQGLGNTIYF.